The rows below give T cell receptor beta chains drawn from one sample of a study of blood T cell repertoires in COVID-19. Measured with immunoSEQ multiplex PCR; TCRdb has only the in-frame clones, and not every one. This table holds roughly 300,000 clones, around 85% found once. The sequenced sample was peripheral blood. The source of these receptors is a human donor in a cohort sampled during active COVID-19. CDR3s include the opening cysteine and the closing phenylalanine or tryptophan. Each record gives: CDR3 protein, D gene, V gene, clone size. A D gene is named only where the DNA matches it firmly. Only some rows state a clone size, as once, few, many or a class for expanded clones.

CDR3: CASSPRPFEGYTF
D: .
V: TRBV7-3
size: .

CDR3: CASSHPGLSTEAFF
D: .
V: TRBV14
size: .

CDR3: CASSRVPGQGIWTEAFF
D: TRBD1
V: TRBV7-3
size: .

CDR3: CAWATSDLLPYEQYF
D: .
V: TRBV30
size: .

CDR3: CSVEGDRPYGYTF
D: .
V: TRBV29-1
size: .

CDR3: CASIARSGGAYSTDTQYF
D: TRBD2
V: TRBV2
size: .

CDR3: CAISDPRGTASSTDTQYF
D: .
V: TRBV10-3
size: once

CDR3: CASRAQGTASNQPQHF
D: TRBD1
V: TRBV19
size: .

CDR3: CASSPHPRGKADEQYF
D: .
V: TRBV14
size: .

CDR3: CASSLGVAGGLDTQYF
D: TRBD2
V: TRBV7-3
size: .

CDR3: CAISDTGQGNQPQHF
D: TRBD1
V: TRBV10-3
size: .

CDR3: CASSLARRGWPTNEKLFF
D: .
V: TRBV5-1
size: .

CDR3: CASYGVSTDTQYF
D: .
V: TRBV6-5
size: .

CDR3: CACSPQGFKETQYF
D: .
V: TRBV30
size: .

CDR3: CASRARGYGYTF
D: .
V: TRBV2
size: .

CDR3: CSATGQGDAEAFF
D: TRBD1
V: TRBV29-1
size: .

CDR3: CASSLAGGLSDTQYF
D: TRBD1
V: TRBV7-3
size: once

CDR3: CASSYIAIQDEQYF
D: .
V: TRBV5-4
size: once

CDR3: CASSQPPDGGKNIQYF
D: .
V: TRBV4-1
size: .

CDR3: CASSPPRTGRNEKLFF
D: TRBD1
V: TRBV23-1
size: .

CDR3: CASSQVGGKGYGYTF
D: .
V: TRBV3-1/TRBV3-2
size: .

CDR3: CAGTSSQTGGGGYEQFF
D: .
V: TRBV7-9
size: .

CDR3: CASSSPRGGQHTGELFF
D: TRBD2
V: TRBV7-9
size: few

CDR3: CASSGSPHDQGRFGNTIYF
D: .
V: TRBV9
size: .

CDR3: CASSLSQGDYGYTF
D: .
V: TRBV6-5
size: .

CDR3: CASSLVAGDNEQFF
D: TRBD2
V: TRBV11-2
size: .

CDR3: CATSRDRTASYNSPLHF
D: .
V: TRBV15
size: .

CDR3: CASVSQGLNTEAFF
D: .
V: TRBV12-5
size: .

CDR3: CASSVGAYNEQFF
D: .
V: TRBV9
size: .

CDR3: CASSPGQSPNTGELFF
D: .
V: TRBV18
size: .

CDR3: CASSPGQGAEAFF
D: TRBD1
V: TRBV18
size: once

CDR3: CASSAEGNQPQHF
D: .
V: TRBV6-4
size: once

CDR3: CASSQDIHRAHGDEKLFF
D: .
V: TRBV4-1
size: .

CDR3: CASSSAGTGKEKLFF
D: TRBD1
V: TRBV28
size: .

CDR3: CAIRAGGQETQYF
D: TRBD2
V: TRBV10-3
size: .

CDR3: CASSLSTVYGYTF
D: .
V: TRBV12-3/TRBV12-4
size: .

CDR3: CASSLGQTPSNYGYTF
D: .
V: TRBV7-9
size: .

CDR3: CASSLAGSYNEQFF
D: .
V: TRBV5-4
size: .

CDR3: CASSLVGTSKNYNEQFF
D: TRBD2
V: TRBV7-2
size: .

CDR3: CASSQGNRKWGKSTYEQYF
D: .
V: TRBV14
size: .

CDR3: CASRGQPRPDTQYF
D: TRBD1
V: TRBV6-5
size: .

CDR3: CASTSGGNQPQHF
D: .
V: TRBV3-1/TRBV3-2
size: .

CDR3: CASSYSSRETQYF
D: .
V: TRBV6-5
size: .

CDR3: CASSEDRGYGYTF
D: TRBD1
V: TRBV25-1
size: few

CDR3: CASNDRGNTEAFF
D: TRBD1
V: TRBV2
size: few

CDR3: CATRPTGGNYGYTF
D: TRBD1
V: TRBV24-1
size: medium-sized

CDR3: CASSEVGEGTGNTIYF
D: .
V: TRBV6-1
size: .

CDR3: CASSHGLYGYTF
D: .
V: TRBV6-5
size: .

CDR3: CAWSVGRASSNTGELFF
D: .
V: TRBV30
size: .

CDR3: CATSDFQDTAHNEQFF
D: .
V: TRBV24-1
size: .

CDR3: CASSDLEARQQYF
D: .
V: TRBV6-1
size: .

CDR3: CASSLGFGTGQGIYEQYF
D: TRBD1
V: TRBV7-9
size: .

CDR3: CASSLLAGSTDTQYF
D: TRBD2
V: TRBV9
size: once